The entry that follows covers one TCR beta chain sequence. The data derive from a study of OX40 agonist ivuxolimab in advanced cancers. At the level of the study: Three patients responded partially, comprising one with hepatocellular carcinoma and two with cutaneous melanoma.

This CDR3 comprises 11 residues. Per the germline V gene, CDR1 is SEHNR and CDR2 is FQNEAQ (reference sequence). The ends were cut back, 7 bases at V and 2 bases at J, with 5 bases in the middle. The method was immunoSEQ multiplex PCR; TCRdb's version includes in-frame clones alone and lacks a portion of them. The sample has tens of thousands of clones, 94% seen once. This receptor was obtained from an adult with an advanced solid tumor such as melanoma, head and neck, liver or kidney cancer. The sample consisted of CD4+ or CD8+ T cells sorted from blood, taken in a trial of the OX40 agonist ivuxolimab. This chain links TRBV7-9 with TRBJ2-5; D may be TRBD1 (5 bases). The CDR3 DNA is TGTGCCAGCAAGGGGCAAGAGACCCAGTACTTC. Protein product: CASKGQETQYF.